These 6 T cell receptor beta chains were all obtained from the same sample, sequenced in a study of cytomegalovirus exposure and HLA in healthy donors (dated by TCRdb to between 2016 and 2019). Libraries were made using the immunoSEQ multiplex PCR assay. Not all clones reach the TCRdb copy of this immuneACCESS table, which keeps in-frame sequences only. Checked studies attribute under half of the gap to unresolved V genes and leave the rest unexplained. For this sample there are about 120,000 clones; roughly 89% appear just once. The ten top clones hold about 1.9% of the sample. The material sequenced was PBMCs. These receptors were collected from a woman aged 18 to 35 in good health and CMV-seronegative.

The genes are TRBV7-9 and TRBJ2-1; the D gene is possibly TRBD2 (6 bases). The CDR3 sequence is 13 residues long. The germline CDR1 and CDR2 sequences are SEHNR and FQNEAQ (reference sequence). Trimming cost V 5 bases and J 9 bases, with 14 bases left between them. DNA of the CDR3: TGTGCCAGCAGCCCCGGGACTCGCTCTGAGCAGTTCTTC. Translation gives CASSPGTRSEQFF.

V is TRBV28 and J is TRBJ1-2; perhaps TRBD1 as D (5 bases). The germline V gene has CDR1 MDHEN and CDR2 SYDVKM. Trimming pared 4 bases from V and 1 base from J, leaving 13 bases between. CDR3 length: 15 amino acids. For the CDR3, the DNA is TGTGCCAGCAGTTCCCCCAGGGAGGATAACTATGGCTACACCTTC. It yields the protein CASSSPREDNYGYTF.

The gene calls are TRBV29-1 and TRBJ1-1; 7 bases match TRBD1. The CDR3 length is 13 residues. Trimming removed 7 bases from V and 5 bases from J; junction bases left unmatched: 10. The germline gives CDR1 SQVTM, CDR2 ANQGSEA. CDR3 protein: CSGSGQKETEAFF. The CDR3 nucleotides read TGCAGCGGATCGGGACAGAAGGAAACTGAAGCTTTCTTT.

This rearrangement joins TRBV5-1 to TRBJ2-1; 7 bases agree with TRBD2. The CDR3 covers 17 residues. Germline V gene sequence: CDR1 SGHRS, CDR2 YFSETQ. Unmatched junction bases numbered 6, after V lost 0 bases and J lost 0 bases. The CDR3 DNA follows: TGCGCCAGCAGCTTGGAGGTGGGAGGGCCCTCCTACAATGAGCAGTTCTTC. Protein product: CASSLEVGGPSYNEQFF.

A note on this clone: This sample includes further DNA sequences coding for the same CDR3. The rearrangement uses TRBV5-4 and TRBJ1-1; 11 nucleotides agree with TRBD1. J was trimmed by 3 bases and V by 4 bases; bases with no gene match: 11. Germline-derived CDR1 and CDR2 are SGHNT and YYREEE (reference sequence). The CDR3 is 17 amino acids. The CDR3 nucleotides read TGTGCCAGCAGCCTGGGGACAGGGGGACTGCGGGACACTGAAGCTTTCTTT. Protein: CASSLGTGGLRDTEAFF.

This chain uses TRBV7-2 with TRBJ1-5; D is unclear. The CDR3 sequence is 14 residues long. The V end was cut by 2 bases, the J end by 2 bases, with 7 bases between. Germline CDR1 reads SGHTA; CDR2 reads FQGNSA. The CDR3 DNA reads as TGTGCCAGCAGCTTACGAGAAGGCAATCAGCCCCAGCATTTT. Translated, it gives CASSLREGNQPQHF.